This T cell receptor beta chain derives from a study of OX40 agonist ivuxolimab in advanced cancers. Study-wide context: Ivuxolimab was an agonistic, fully human IgG2 monoclonal antibody directed against OX40 (CD134), a costimulatory receptor. The paper describes the monotherapy dose-escalation part (N of about 55 patients) of the phase I trial of ivuxolimab. Patients were allowed to have had prior anti-PD-1, anti-PD-L1 or anti-CTLA-4 therapy, and roughly two fifths of the dose-escalation patients had been treated with checkpoint inhibitors. Partial responses occurred in three dose-escalation patients: two with cutaneous melanoma and one with hepatocellular carcinoma. Peripheral TCRbeta sequencing aimed to test whether ivuxolimab altered TCR sequence diversity and caused clonal T-cell expansion. In the dose-escalation cohort, about four fifths of patients were male, and the mean age was approximately 60 years with a range of roughly 20 to 80. Intravenous ivuxolimab was administered to patients every 2 weeks at six dose levels: 0.01, 0.1, 0.3, 1.5, 3 and 10 mg/kg. Of the roughly 51 patients in dose escalation, about 20 had hepatocellular carcinoma, some 15 had melanoma, 9 had renal cell carcinoma and 9 had head and neck cancer.

General study outcomes and caveats: Low levels of normalized T-cell clonal expansion were also seen in some patients who did not respond. The antigen specificity of the peripheral T cells that underwent clonal expansion was not determined. At doses of 0.1 to 3.0 mg/kg, clonal expansion of both CD4+ and CD8+ T cells in blood was seen between baseline and week 6. On average, CD8+ T cells showed more expanded clones than CD4+ T cells after ivuxolimab. In the 0.1-3.0 mg/kg groups, partial responders had among the lowest normalized peripheral clonal expansion, particularly in CD8+ T cells.

Genomic DNA was isolated from the sorted cells so that the TCRbeta CDR3 region could be sequenced. The immunoSEQ Assay was used for sequencing of TCRbeta CDR3 regions. As stored in TCRdb, this immuneACCESS dataset retains in-frame rearrangements with V and J assigned. A fraction of the clones does not appear; measured against another copy, unresolved V genes explain less than half of the discrepancy, and the remainder lacks a known reason. For this sample the table gives about 45,000 clones, of which approximately 91% were detected only once. Around 20% of the sample belongs to the ten largest clones. From cysteine to phenylalanine, the CDR3 is 11 amino acids long. The sequence is cut down to CDR3 DNA, 33 bases in frame from base 1. CDR1 and CDR2 were assigned from the germline V gene as SNHLY and FYNNEI. V drops 8 bases and J drops 8 bases, leaving 9 bases in between. As concerns this clone: Its cognate antigen has yet to be identified. No base-level quality is on record; no much larger clone is a single base apart.

Patients with a history of autoimmune disease or receiving systemic immunosuppression were excluded from the trial. Peripheral blood for TCR sequencing was collected from all dose cohorts at baseline, on cycle 4 day 1, and on cycle 7 day 1. The samples were drawn from a first-in-human, open-label, multicenter phase I dose-escalation trial of ivuxolimab. The trial enrolled adults with locally advanced or metastatic head and neck squamous cell, hepatocellular, melanoma or renal cell carcinoma. CD4+ and CD8+ T cells were sorted separately from peripheral blood before TCR sequencing. The clonotype was recovered from an adult with an advanced solid tumor such as melanoma, head and neck, liver or kidney cancer. The material sequenced was CD4+ or CD8+ T cells sorted from blood, taken in a trial of the OX40 agonist ivuxolimab. This chain is built from TRBV2 and TRBJ1-4; the D segment cannot be called with confidence. The CDR3 amino acid sequence is: CASGRPEKLFF. The sequenced DNA: TGTGCCAGCGGCCGACCCGAAAAACTGTTTTTT.